These 15 T cell receptor beta chains were all obtained from the same sample, sequenced in a study of beta chain features in type 1 diabetes. Expressed TCRB transcripts were sequenced because the entire RNA isolate underwent reverse transcription. The data were produced by immunoSEQ multiplex PCR, yet TCRdb's version contains in-frame clones alone and is incomplete. The repertoire consists of fewer than 350,000 clones, with about 15% occurring once and the leading ten covering roughly 0.015%. No antigens are known for them. Study-wide results and caveats: Type 1 diabetes patients showed a moderate but significant shortening of TCRB CDR3s in all four CD4+ subsets.

Sequenced sample: naive CD4+ T cells from blood. The receptors here all came from a man in his late teens or twenties with type 1 diabetes.

This clone was counted only a few times. V and J are TRBV18 and TRBJ1-5; TRBD1 might be the D (6 bases). The ends were cut back, 4 bases at V and 4 bases at J, with 14 bases in the middle. CDR3 length: 15 residues. Germline loops: CDR1 KGHSH, CDR2 LQKENI. CDR3 sequence (DNA): TGTGCCAGCTCACGCGGGGGGCCAGATAATCAGCCCCAGCATTTT. Translation gives CASSRGGPDNQPQHF. The complete variable domain, with remaining parts taken from reference TRBV18 and TRBJ1-5, reads NAGVMQNPRHLVRRRGQEARLRCSPMKGHSHVYWYRQLPEEGLKFMVYLQKENIIDESGMPKERFSAEFPKEGPSILRIQQVVRGDSAAYFCASSRGGPDNQPQHFGDGTRLSIL.

Only a few counts were recorded for this clone. Other DNA sequences of this sample code for an identical CDR3. The rearrangement uses TRBV5-1 and TRBJ2-5, with a possible D match to TRBD1 (5 bases). V was shortened by 0 bases and J by 1 base, with 10 bases between the two germline ends. The CDR3 length is 15 residues. The germline gives CDR1 SGHRS, CDR2 YFSETQ. The CDR3 is CASSLVPGSQETQYF. The CDR3 nucleotides are TGCGCCAGCAGCTTGGTGCCAGGGTCCCAAGAGACCCAGTACTTC.

The J gene is TRBJ1-5, the V gene TRBV28, with unresolved D. CDR3 length equals 16 residues. In germline, CDR1 is MDHEN, CDR2 SYDVKM. Trimming pared 5 bases from V and 3 bases from J, leaving 17 bases between. The CDR3 reads CASSPTGREYNQPQHF. In DNA, the CDR3 is TGTGCCAGCAGTCCCACTGGACGGGAATACAATCAGCCCCAGCATTTT.

A few counts support this clone. The rearrangement links TRBV7-8 to TRBJ1-2; D might be TRBD1 (5 bases). This CDR3 is built from 14 residues. Trimming pared 5 bases from V and 7 bases from J, leaving 17 bases between. Germline assignment: CDR1 SGHVS and CDR2 FQNEAQ. The CDR3 coding sequence is TGTGCCAGCAGCCCCACTGGAGGGACCGCTGGCTACACCTTC. It is translated as CASSPTGGTAGYTF. Full variable domain (outside the CDR3, taken from reference TRBV7-8 and TRBJ1-2): GAGVSQSPRYKVAKRGQDVALRCDPISGHVSLFWYQQALGQGPEFLTYFQNEAQLDKSGLPSDRFFAERPEGSVSTLKIQRTQQEDSAVYLCASSPTGGTAGYTFGSGTRLTVV.

This clone was counted a few times. The CDR3 DNA reads as TGTGCCAGCAGCGTTCTCGCCCAGGGTGAGACCCAGTACTTC. It codes for CASSVLAQGETQYF. This chain joins TRBV7-8 and TRBJ2-5; D possibly corresponds to TRBD1 (5 bases). The CDR3 contains 14 residues. Germline lookup yields CDR1 SGHVS and CDR2 FQNEAQ. V shed 5 bases and J shed 5 bases, with 15 bases lying between them. The variable domain in full, completed from reference TRBV7-8 and TRBJ2-5, reads GAGVSQSPRYKVAKRGQDVALRCDPISGHVSLFWYQQALGQGPEFLTYFQNEAQLDKSGLPSDRFFAERPEGSVSTLKIQRTQQEDSAVYLCASSVLAQGETQYFGPGTRLLVL.

This clone was detected a few times. The V gene is TRBV18, the J gene TRBJ2-7; 10 bases agree with TRBD2. CDR3 size: 17 residues. CDR1 is KGHSH, CDR2 LQKENI, per germline. V lost 5 bases to trimming and J lost 4 bases; unmatched junction nucleotides: 14. As DNA, the CDR3 is TGTGCCAGCTCAGCTCTCGAGCGGGGGGGACAGTTTTACGAGCAGTACTTC. Translating it yields CASSALERGGQFYEQYF. The whole variable domain, filled in from reference TRBV18 and TRBJ2-7, reads NAGVMQNPRHLVRRRGQEARLRCSPMKGHSHVYWYRQLPEEGLKFMVYLQKENIIDESGMPKERFSAEFPKEGPSILRIQQVVRGDSAAYFCASSALERGGQFYEQYFGPGTRLTVT.

The genes are TRBV28 and TRBJ2-3; D unresolved. CDR3 length: 13 amino acids. The germline CDR1 and CDR2 sequences are MDHEN and SYDVKM. Deletions cut 8 bases from V and 0 bases from J, with 9 bases between. The CDR3 is CASARGSTDTQYF. As DNA, the CDR3 is TGTGCCAGCGCTCGAGGTAGCACAGATACGCAGTATTTT.

The genes are TRBV15 and TRBJ1-2; D possibly corresponds to TRBD1 (5 bases). Germline CDR1 and CDR2: LNHNV and YYDKDF (reference sequence). This CDR3 has 13 amino acids. The ends were cut back, 7 bases at V and 2 bases at J, with 11 bases in the middle. The CDR3 DNA is TGTGCCACCAAAAACAGGTTAAACTATGGCTACACCTTC. Protein product: CATKNRLNYGYTF.

In this sample, this clone turned up a few times. This chain joins TRBV6-5 and TRBJ2-3; D call uncertain. V lost 2 bases, J lost 0 bases, and 9 bases lay in between. This CDR3 is built from 15 residues. Germline CDR1 MNHEY, CDR2 SVGAGI. CDR3 loop: CASSYQVASTDTQYF. In DNA, the CDR3 is TGTGCCAGCAGTTACCAGGTTGCTAGCACAGATACGCAGTATTTT.

This chain joins TRBV7-2 and TRBJ1-5, with D hard to call. The CDR3 runs 13 residues. V lost 5 bases and J lost 6, with 11 bases in between. Germline lookup yields CDR1 SGHTA and CDR2 FQGNSA. The chain's CDR3 is CASSARVAQPQHF. CDR3 coding DNA: TGTGCCAGCAGCGCCCGGGTGGCTCAGCCCCAGCATTTT.

The chain uses TRBV28 and TRBJ2-3; TRBD1 aligns across 8 bases. Germline V CDR1 and CDR2: MDHEN, SYDVKM. V gave up 5 bases and J gave up 4 bases; unmatched junction bases: 17. The CDR3 is 18 amino acids. CDR3 coding DNA: TGTGCCAGCAGTCCAAGACAGGGGAAGTGGGGAAGCCCAGATACGCAGTATTTT. Its translation: CASSPRQGKWGSPDTQYF.

A few counts support this clone. The chain employs TRBV7-9 and TRBJ2-7, with 7 bases aligning to TRBD2. Germline values: CDR1 SEHNR, CDR2 FQNEAQ (reference sequence). This CDR3 has 16 residues. The junction had 12 bases not matched to a gene; V was cut back by 5 bases and J by 2 bases. CDR3 residues: CASSRGSAGVTYEQYF. The CDR3 nucleotides are TGTGCCAGCAGCCGAGGATCTGCGGGAGTAACCTACGAGCAGTACTTC.

The J gene is TRBJ2-7, the V gene TRBV7-9; 8 bases align to TRBD1. The junction had 9 bases not matched to a gene; V was cut back by 5 bases and J by 9 bases. Per germline, CDR1 SEHNR and CDR2 FQNEAQ (reference sequence). The CDR3 runs 13 residues. CDR3 DNA sequence: TGTGCCAGCAGCGCGGGGACAGGCCCCAGGCAGTACTTC. This encodes CASSAGTGPRQYF. Together with reference TRBV7-9 and TRBJ2-7, the CDR3 gives the full variable domain: DTGVSQNPRHKITKRGQNVTFRCDPISEHNRLYWYRQTLGQGPEFLTYFQNEAQLEKSRLLSDRFSAERPKGSFSTLEIQRTEQGDSAMYLCASSAGTGPRQYFGPGTRLTVT.

The rearrangement uses TRBV7-8 and TRBJ2-6, with TRBD2 identical over 14 bases. The CDR3 contains 18 residues. Looked up from germline, CDR1 is SGHVS and CDR2 is FQNEAQ. V lost 5 bases to trimming and J lost 2 bases; unmatched junction nucleotides: 5. The CDR3 region is CASSGGLAGVAGANVLTF. The CDR3 region has the DNA TGTGCCAGCAGCGGGGGACTAGCGGGAGTTGCTGGGGCCAACGTCCTGACTTTC.

The V gene is TRBV30, the J gene TRBJ1-2; the D is unclear. CDR3 length equals 12 residues. The V and J ends lost 2 bases and 6 bases respectively, with 10 bases between them. Germline V CDR1 and CDR2: GTSNPN, SVGIG (reference sequence). CDR3 sequence: CAWSRPADGYTF. CDR3 in DNA: TGTGCCTGGAGTCGACCGGCGGATGGCTACACCTTC.